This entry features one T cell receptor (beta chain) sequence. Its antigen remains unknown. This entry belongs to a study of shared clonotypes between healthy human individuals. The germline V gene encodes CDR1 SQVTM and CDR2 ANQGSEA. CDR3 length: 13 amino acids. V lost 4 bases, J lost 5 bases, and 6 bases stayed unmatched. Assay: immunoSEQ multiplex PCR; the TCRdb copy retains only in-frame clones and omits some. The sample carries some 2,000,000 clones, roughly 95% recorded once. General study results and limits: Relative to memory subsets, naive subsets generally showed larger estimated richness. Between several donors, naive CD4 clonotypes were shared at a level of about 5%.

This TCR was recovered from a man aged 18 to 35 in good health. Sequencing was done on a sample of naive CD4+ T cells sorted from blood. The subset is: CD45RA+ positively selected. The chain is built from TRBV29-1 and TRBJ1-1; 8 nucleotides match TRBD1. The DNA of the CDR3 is TGCAGCGTTGCGACAGGGGTTGGGACTGAAGCTTTCTTT. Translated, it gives CSVATGVGTEAFF.